A selection of T cell receptor beta chains follows, all from one sample in a study of blood T cell repertoires in COVID-19. Assay used: immunoSEQ multiplex PCR; TCRdb lists only in-frame clones, some missing. Altogether about 230,000 clones are present, around four fifths being singletons, with the ten largest covering around 7.9%. The sequenced material came from peripheral blood. These receptor sequences come from a man aged 35 to 55 with active or convalescent COVID-19. Each CDR3 is given with its conserved first and last residue. The D gene is left open where the match is weak. Expanded clones get a size class; other rows say once, few or many, or leave the size out.

d_call j_call clone_size v_call cdr3_aa cdr3_nt
- TRBJ2-2 - TRBV5-8 CASSLGLQMNTGELFF TGTGCCAGCAGCTTGGGTCTGCAGATGAACACCGGGGAGCTGTTTTTT
- TRBJ2-7 - TRBV9 CASSEGSGVYEQYF TGTGCCAGCAGCGAAGGGTCAGGGGTATACGAGCAGTACTTC
TRBD1 TRBJ1-4 - TRBV15 CATSRDQGTATNEKLFF TGTGCCACCAGCAGAGATCAAGGGACAGCAACTAATGAAAAACTGTTTTTT
- TRBJ2-6 - TRBV9 CASSEYRPSGANVLTF TGTGCCAGCAGCGAATACAGGCCATCTGGGGCCAACGTCCTGACTTTC
- TRBJ1-1 - TRBV19 CASTKARGNTEAFF TGTGCCAGTACTAAGGCGCGAGGGAACACTGAAGCTTTCTTT
- TRBJ2-7 - TRBV29-1 CSVMTTGYEQYF TGCAGCGTGATGACAACCGGCTACGAGCAGTACTTC
- TRBJ1-1 - TRBV29-1 CSGSQGGDTEAFF TGCAGCGGGTCCCAGGGAGGGGACACTGAAGCTTTCTTT
TRBD1 TRBJ1-5 - TRBV24-1 CATSDPGQGAYQPQHF TGTGCCACCAGTGATCCTGGACAGGGGGCGTATCAGCCCCAGCATTTT
TRBD1 TRBJ2-7 - TRBV27 CASRPRTGASYEQYF TGTGCCAGCAGACCCAGGACAGGGGCCTCCTACGAGCAGTACTTC
- TRBJ2-2 - TRBV11-2 CASSLTGNTGELFF TGTGCCAGCAGCTTAACTGGGAACACCGGGGAGCTGTTTTTT
TRBD1 TRBJ1-6 - TRBV6-1 CASSETGGGSYNSPLHF TGTGCCAGCAGTGAAACAGGGGGCGGCTCCTATAATTCACCCCTCCACTTT
- TRBJ2-2 - TRBV18 CASSPRASSPPNTGELFF TGTGCCAGCTCACCGCGGGCTAGTAGTCCCCCGAACACCGGGGAGCTGTTTTTT
TRBD1 TRBJ1-4 - TRBV5-6 CASSSDRAPNEKLFF TGTGCCAGCAGCTCCGACAGGGCCCCTAATGAAAAACTGTTTTTT
- TRBJ1-3 - TRBV5-1 CASSLAGIGGTSGNTIYF TGCGCCAGCAGCTTGGCCGGGATTGGGGGCACCTCTGGAAACACCATATATTTT
TRBD1 TRBJ1-5 - TRBV10-3 CAISDTGGYQPQHF TGTGCCATCAGTGATACAGGGGGTTATCAGCCCCAGCATTTT
- TRBJ1-2 - TRBV3-1/TRBV3-2 CASSQGDRKYGYTF TGTGCCAGCAGCCAAGGTGACAGAAAATATGGCTACACCTTC
- TRBJ2-5 - TRBV24-1 CATSDFEGWDQETQYF TGTGCCACCAGTGATTTCGAGGGATGGGACCAAGAGACCCAGTACTTC
TRBD2 TRBJ2-3 - TRBV2 CASSGGLASDTQYF TGTGCCAGCAGCGGGGGACTAGCGTCAGATACGCAGTATTTT
TRBD2 TRBJ2-5 - TRBV9 CASSGRLAETQETQYF TGTGCCAGCAGCGGGCGACTAGCGGAAACACAAGAGACCCAGTACTTC
TRBD1 TRBJ2-1 - TRBV6-5 CASSYSIGQAGYEQFF TGTGCCAGCAGTTACTCCATCGGACAGGCCGGCTATGAGCAGTTCTTC
- TRBJ2-1 - TRBV9 CASSVGVERSYNEQFF TGTGCCAGCAGCGTAGGGGTAGAGCGCTCCTACAATGAGCAGTTCTTC
- TRBJ1-6 - TRBV3-1/TRBV3-2 CASSRGAENSPLHF TGTGCCAGCAGCCGGGGAGCCGAGAATTCACCCCTCCACTTT
- TRBJ2-5 - TRBV11-1 CASSPRGGWETQYF TGTGCCAGCAGCCCCCGGGGTGGCTGGGAGACCCAGTACTTC
TRBD1 TRBJ1-2 few TRBV3-1/TRBV3-2 CASSQDGTGLTGYTF TGTGCCAGCAGCCAAGACGGGACAGGGTTGACTGGCTACACCTTC
- TRBJ1-4 once TRBV30 CAWRGLGEKLFF TGTGCCTGGAGGGGGCTCGGAGAAAAACTGTTTTTT
- TRBJ2-2 - TRBV5-1 CASSLSGRDTGELFF TGCGCCAGCAGTTTAAGCGGGCGCGACACCGGGGAGCTGTTTTTT
- TRBJ1-2 - TRBV14 CASSQDTLNYGYTF TGTGCCAGCAGCCAAGACACTCTTAACTATGGCTACACCTTC
- TRBJ1-1 - TRBV6-5 CASTLSRGNTEAFF TGTGCCAGCACCCTGAGCCGCGGGAACACTGAAGCTTTCTTT
TRBD1 TRBJ2-7 once TRBV27 CASSVGTGRYEQYF TGTGCCAGCAGTGTGGGGACAGGGAGGTACGAGCAGTACTTC
TRBD1 TRBJ1-4 - TRBV6-2/TRBV6-3 CASSSGNQGARNEKLFF TGTGCCAGCAGTTCGGGAAACCAGGGGGCGCGGAATGAAAAACTGTTTTTT
- TRBJ1-6 - TRBV15 CATSRAEGSNSPLHF TGTGCCACCAGCAGAGCCGAGGGAAGCAATTCACCCCTCCACTTT
TRBD2 TRBJ2-1 - TRBV5-1 CASSLAAGGHWEQFF TGCGCCAGCAGCTTGGCTGCGGGAGGGCATTGGGAGCAGTTCTTC
- TRBJ2-2 - TRBV24-1 CATRGPGLLTGELFF TGTGCCACCAGGGGACCGGGACTCCTTACCGGGGAGCTGTTTTTT
- TRBJ2-7 - TRBV6-2/TRBV6-3 CASSWSQSNEQYF TGTGCCAGCAGTTGGAGTCAGTCTAACGAGCAGTACTTC
- TRBJ1-4 - TRBV14 CASSQDIGGEKLFF TGTGCCAGCAGCCAAGATATCGGTGGTGAAAAACTGTTTTTT
- TRBJ2-6 - TRBV11-2 CASSFILNSGANVLTF TGTGCCAGCAGCTTTATACTGAACTCTGGGGCCAACGTCCTGACTTTC
- TRBJ1-4 - TRBV6-6 CASSYAELREKLFF TGTGCCAGCAGTTACGCCGAGTTACGTGAAAAACTGTTTTTT
- TRBJ2-5 - TRBV19 CASSIDPQETQYF TGTGCCAGTAGTATAGACCCTCAAGAGACCCAGTACTTC
TRBD1 TRBJ1-1 - TRBV10-3 CATGLGGGVTEAFF TGTGCCACGGGGCTAGGGGGCGGGGTGACTGAAGCTTTCTTT
TRBD1 TRBJ2-2 - TRBV7-3 CASSLKSPGQGGGELFF TGTGCCAGCAGCTTAAAAAGCCCGGGACAGGGCGGCGGGGAGCTGTTTTTT
TRBD1 TRBJ1-1 - TRBV30 CAWSLAGQGILKAFF TGTGCCTGGAGTTTAGCGGGACAGGGCATCCTTAAAGCTTTCTTT
TRBD1 TRBJ2-2 - TRBV5-1 CASSRDSANTGELFF TGCGCCAGCAGCAGGGACAGCGCGAACACCGGGGAGCTGTTTTTT
- TRBJ1-2 - TRBV27 CASSSGTTLSYTF TGTGCCAGCAGCTCAGGGACTACCTTGAGCTACACCTTC
- TRBJ1-2 - TRBV30 CAWTTNLLYGYTF TGTGCCTGGACCACTAACCTACTCTATGGCTACACCTTC
TRBD1 TRBJ2-1 once TRBV2 CASSGIITGDYNEQFF TGTGCCAGCAGTGGTATTATAACAGGGGATTACAATGAGCAGTTCTTC
- TRBJ1-2 - TRBV15 CATSRDLEASSYGYTF TGTGCCACCAGCAGAGATCTGGAGGCGTCCTCCTATGGCTACACCTTC
- TRBJ1-1 - TRBV19 CASSTAGGNTEAFF TGTGCCAGTAGTACCGCGGGGGGTAACACTGAAGCTTTCTTT
- TRBJ1-5 once TRBV7-2 CASSPPGESNQPQHF TGTGCCAGCAGCCCGCCGGGGGAATCCAATCAGCCCCAGCATTTT
- TRBJ1-1 - TRBV4-1 CASSQDRIGTYPEAFF TGCGCCAGCAGCCAAGATAGGATTGGGACTTACCCTGAAGCTTTCTTT
- TRBJ1-1 - TRBV7-9 CASSLLDSSEAFF TGTGCCAGCAGCCTCTTGGACAGCTCTGAAGCTTTCTTT
- TRBJ1-1 - TRBV7-8 CASSLARRLGNTEAFF TGTGCCAGCAGCTTAGCCCGCAGGTTGGGGAACACTGAAGCTTTCTTT
- TRBJ2-7 - TRBV5-1 CASSLASGATYEQYF TGCGCCAGCAGCTTGGCGTCAGGGGCTACCTACGAGCAGTACTTC
- TRBJ1-1 - TRBV5-6 CASIGQANTEAFF TGTGCCAGCATAGGCCAGGCGAACACTGAAGCTTTCTTT
TRBD2 TRBJ2-7 - TRBV5-4 CASSSPGLADYEQYF TGTGCCAGCAGCTCACCGGGACTAGCGGATTACGAGCAGTACTTC
- TRBJ2-3 - TRBV6-5 CASIFEWGRTDTQYF TGTGCCAGCATCTTTGAATGGGGGCGCACAGATACGCAGTATTTT
- TRBJ1-2 - TRBV24-1 CATSDTDLEPYGYTF TGTGCCACCAGTGATACAGATCTTGAACCCTATGGCTACACCTTC
TRBD2 TRBJ2-3 - TRBV7-6 CASSLGPSGGAGTQYF TGTGCCAGCAGCTTAGGCCCTAGCGGGGGGGCCGGTACGCAGTATTTT
- TRBJ1-3 - TRBV29-1 CSARSTNFGNTIYF TGCAGCGCGAGAAGTACTAATTTTGGAAACACCATATATTTT
TRBD2 TRBJ2-3 - TRBV5-4 CASSQELAGVTDTQYF TGTGCCAGCAGCCAGGAACTAGCGGGGGTCACAGATACGCAGTATTTT
- TRBJ2-7 many TRBV27 CASSLYTGYEQYF TGTGCCAGCAGTTTATACACGGGCTACGAGCAGTACTTC